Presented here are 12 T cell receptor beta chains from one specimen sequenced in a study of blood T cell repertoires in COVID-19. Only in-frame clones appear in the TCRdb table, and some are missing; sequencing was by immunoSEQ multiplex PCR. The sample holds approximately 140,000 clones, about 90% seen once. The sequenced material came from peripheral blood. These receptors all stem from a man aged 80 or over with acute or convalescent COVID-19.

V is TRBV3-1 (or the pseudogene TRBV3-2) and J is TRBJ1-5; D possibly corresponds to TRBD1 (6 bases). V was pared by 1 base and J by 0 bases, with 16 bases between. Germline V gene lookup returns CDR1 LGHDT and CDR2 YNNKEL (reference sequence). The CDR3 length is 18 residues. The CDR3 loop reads CASSQGETGWSSNQPQHF. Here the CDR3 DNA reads TGTGCCAGCAGCCAAGGGGAAACAGGGTGGTCTAGCAATCAGCCCCAGCATTTT.

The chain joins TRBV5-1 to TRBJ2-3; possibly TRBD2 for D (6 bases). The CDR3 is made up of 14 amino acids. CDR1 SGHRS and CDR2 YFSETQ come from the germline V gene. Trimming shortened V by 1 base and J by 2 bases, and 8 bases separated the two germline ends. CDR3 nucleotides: TGCGCCAGCAGCTTGCAGGGACTCACAGATACGCAGTATTTT. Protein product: CASSLQGLTDTQYF.

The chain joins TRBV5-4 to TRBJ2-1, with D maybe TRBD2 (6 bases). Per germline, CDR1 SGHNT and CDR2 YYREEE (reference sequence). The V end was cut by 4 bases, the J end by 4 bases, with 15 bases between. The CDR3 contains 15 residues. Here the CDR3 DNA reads TGTGCCAGCAGCCCCGTGCGGGGAGCTTACAATGAGCAGTTCTTC. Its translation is CASSPVRGAYNEQFF.

CDR3 in amino acids: CASRLAGSNTGELFF. In DNA form, the CDR3 reads TGTGCCAGTAGGTTAGCAGGGTCGAACACCGGGGAGCTGTTTTTT. The V call is TRBV19, the J call TRBJ2-2, with a tentative D call TRBD1 (5 bases). Germline V gene data show CDR1 as LNHDA and CDR2 as SQIVND (reference sequence). The CDR3 consists of 15 residues. The V gene lost 6 bases and the J gene lost 0 bases, with 11 bases spanning the gap. Full variable domain (rest looked up from reference TRBV19 and TRBJ2-2): DGGITQSPKYLFRKEGQNVTLSCEQNLNHDAMYWYRQDPGQGLRLIYYSQIVNDFQKGDIAEGYSVSREKKESFPLTVTSAQKNPTAFYLCASRLAGSNTGELFFGEGSRLTVL.

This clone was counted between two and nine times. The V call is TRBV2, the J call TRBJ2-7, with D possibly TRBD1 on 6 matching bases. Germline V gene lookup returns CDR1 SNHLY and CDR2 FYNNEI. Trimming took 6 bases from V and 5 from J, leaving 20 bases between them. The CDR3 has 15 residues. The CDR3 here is CASSPQGQGSHEQYF. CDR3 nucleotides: TGTGCCAGCAGCCCTCAGGGTCAGGGGTCCCACGAGCAGTACTTC.

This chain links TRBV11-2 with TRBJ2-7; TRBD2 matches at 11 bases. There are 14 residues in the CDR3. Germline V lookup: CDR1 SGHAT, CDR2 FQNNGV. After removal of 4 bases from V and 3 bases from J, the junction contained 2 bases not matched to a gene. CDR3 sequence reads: CASSSGTSGYEQYF. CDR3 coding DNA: TGTGCCAGCAGCTCCGGGACTAGCGGCTACGAGCAGTACTTC.

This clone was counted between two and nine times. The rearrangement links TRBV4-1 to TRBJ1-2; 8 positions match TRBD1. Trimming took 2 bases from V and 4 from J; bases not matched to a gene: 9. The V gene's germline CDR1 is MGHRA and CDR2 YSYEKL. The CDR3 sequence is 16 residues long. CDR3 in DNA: TGCGCCAGCAGCCAATTAGTCAGGGGGCAGAGCTATGGCTACACCTTC. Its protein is CASSQLVRGQSYGYTF.

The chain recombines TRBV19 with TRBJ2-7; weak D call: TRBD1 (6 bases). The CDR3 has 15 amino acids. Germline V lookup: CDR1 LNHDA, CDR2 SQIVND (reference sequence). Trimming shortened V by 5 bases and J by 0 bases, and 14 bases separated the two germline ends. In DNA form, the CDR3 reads TGTGCCAGTAGTGTACGGGACATGCACTCCTACGAGCAGTACTTC. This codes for CASSVRDMHSYEQYF.

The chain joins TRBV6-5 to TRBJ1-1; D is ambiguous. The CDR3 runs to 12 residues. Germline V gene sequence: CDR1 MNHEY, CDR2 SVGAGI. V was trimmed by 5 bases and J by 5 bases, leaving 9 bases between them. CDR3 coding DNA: TGTGCCAGCAGTCAAAGAGGGACTGAAGCTTTCTTT. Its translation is CASSQRGTEAFF.

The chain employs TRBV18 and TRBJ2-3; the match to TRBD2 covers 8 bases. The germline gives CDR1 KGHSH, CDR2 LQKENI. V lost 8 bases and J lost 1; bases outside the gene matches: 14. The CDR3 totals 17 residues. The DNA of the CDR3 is TGTGCCAGCCCGCCCCCTGGGACTAGAGGGGGCACAGATACGCAGTATTTT. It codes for CASPPPGTRGGTDTQYF.

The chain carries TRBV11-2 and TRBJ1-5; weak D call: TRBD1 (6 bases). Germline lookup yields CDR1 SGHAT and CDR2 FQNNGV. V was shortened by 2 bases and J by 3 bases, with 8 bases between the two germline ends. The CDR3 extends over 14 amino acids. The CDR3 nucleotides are TGTGCCAGCAGCTTAACAGGGAACAATCAGCCCCAGCATTTT. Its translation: CASSLTGNNQPQHF.

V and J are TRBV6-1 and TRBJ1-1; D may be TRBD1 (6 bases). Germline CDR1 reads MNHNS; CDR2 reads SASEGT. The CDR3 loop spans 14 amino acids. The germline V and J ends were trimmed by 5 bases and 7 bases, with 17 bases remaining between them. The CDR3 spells CASSTDQGPGEAFF. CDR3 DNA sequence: TGTGCCAGCAGTACGGACCAGGGGCCCGGTGAAGCTTTCTTT.